The T cell receptor beta chain described here comes from a study of response to subunit inactivated influenza vaccine. Each CDR3 protein gets one entry after TCRdb re-called the RT-PCR reads with MiXCR. The sample has hundreds of thousands of distinct CDR3 sequences; 9.5% to 12% are singletons. About this clonotype: Antigen: not known.

V lost 5 bases and J lost 7; bases outside the gene matches: 8. The CDR3 spans 15 residues. Germline V gives CDR1 SGHTA, CDR2 FQGNSA. General observations from the study: It was the authors' suggestion that each seasonal influenza vaccination recruits few new T cells.

This chain connects TRBV7-2 to TRBJ1-4; TRBD1 agrees at 9 bases. The receptor's source is a man aged 45 to 65 who received an inactivated influenza vaccine. The starting material was PBMCs from blood, obtained more than 35 days after vaccination. CDR3 DNA sequence: TGTGCCAGCAGCGCCCAACAGGGGGCTGCTGAAAAACTGTTTTTT. Amino acids: CASSAQQGAAEKLFF.